This is a list of T cell receptor beta chains from one sample in a study of OX40 agonist ivuxolimab in advanced cancers. TCRdb's table, derived via immunoSEQ multiplex PCR, lists solely in-frame clones and lacks some. Here the sample spans approximately 58,000 clones, approximately 80% being singletons. The source was CD4+ or CD8+ T cells sorted from blood, collected in a trial of the OX40 agonist ivuxolimab. The receptors shown here come from an adult with an advanced solid tumor such as melanoma, head and neck, liver or kidney cancer. CDR3s include the opening cysteine and the closing phenylalanine or tryptophan. The D gene is left open where the match is weak. Some rows mark clone size as missing; the rest say once, few, many or name a class of expanded clone.

CDR3 | DNA | size | D | J | V
CASSLLPSGGEYEQFF | TGCGCCAGCAGCCTTCTGCCTAGCGGGGGGGAGTATGAGCAGTTCTTC | . | TRBD2 | TRBJ2-1 | TRBV5-1
CASSRTDRAKYF | TGTGCCAGCAGCCGAACGGACAGGGCAAAGTACTTC | . | TRBD1 | TRBJ2-7 | TRBV5-8
CASSLNQGRNQPQHF | TGCGCCAGCAGCTTGAACCAGGGGCGCAATCAGCCCCAGCATTTT | . | . | TRBJ1-5 | TRBV5-1
CASSSGQGGGSGYTF | TGTGCCAGCAGCTCAGGACAGGGAGGGGGTTCTGGCTACACCTTC | . | TRBD1 | TRBJ1-2 | TRBV5-6
CASSGQVLGTDTQYF | TGTGCCAGCAGTGGCCAGGTTCTCGGCACAGATACGCAGTATTTT | . | . | TRBJ2-3 | TRBV2
CASSSQGSTEAFF | TGTGCCAGCAGCTCTCAGGGGAGCACTGAAGCTTTCTTT | . | . | TRBJ1-1 | TRBV7-3
CASRGGSGGPNTGELFF | TGCGCCAGCAGGGGTGGAAGCGGGGGCCCGAACACCGGGGAGCTGTTTTTT | . | TRBD2 | TRBJ2-2 | TRBV5-1
CASRASGGYQETQYF | TGCGCCAGCAGGGCTAGCGGAGGGTACCAAGAGACCCAGTACTTC | . | TRBD2 | TRBJ2-5 | TRBV10-2
CASSEWGDAVRFF | TGTGCCAGCAGTGAATGGGGTGACGCCGTCCGGTTCTTC | . | . | TRBJ2-1 | TRBV2
CASSQGTGSGYGYTF | TGTGCCAGCAGCCAAGGGACAGGGAGCGGCTATGGCTACACCTTC | . | TRBD1 | TRBJ1-2 | TRBV14
CASSQKRTGGRDTQYF | TGTGCCAGCAGCCAAAAGAGAACAGGGGGAAGAGATACGCAGTATTTT | . | TRBD1 | TRBJ2-3 | TRBV5-6
CASSLGTGRQETQYF | TGTGCCAGCAGCTTAGGGACAGGGCGGCAAGAGACCCAGTACTTC | . | TRBD1 | TRBJ2-5 | TRBV5-4
CASSPSGGAQTQYF | TGTGCCAGCTCACCTAGCGGGGGGGCCCAGACCCAGTACTTC | . | TRBD2 | TRBJ2-5 | TRBV18
CASGEETQYF | TGTGCCAGCGGGGAAGAGACCCAGTACTTC | . | . | TRBJ2-5 | TRBV2
CASSSWQGGYEQYF | TGCGCCAGCAGCTCCTGGCAGGGAGGCTACGAGCAGTACTTC | once | . | TRBJ2-7 | TRBV5-1
CASSQKPDRGHQETQYF | TGTGCCAGCAGCCAAAAACCTGACAGGGGTCATCAAGAGACCCAGTACTTC | . | TRBD1 | TRBJ2-5 | TRBV13
CASSPPDWRVELFF | TGTGCCAGCAGCCCCCCAGATTGGCGAGTGGAGCTGTTTTTT | few | . | TRBJ2-2 | TRBV7-9